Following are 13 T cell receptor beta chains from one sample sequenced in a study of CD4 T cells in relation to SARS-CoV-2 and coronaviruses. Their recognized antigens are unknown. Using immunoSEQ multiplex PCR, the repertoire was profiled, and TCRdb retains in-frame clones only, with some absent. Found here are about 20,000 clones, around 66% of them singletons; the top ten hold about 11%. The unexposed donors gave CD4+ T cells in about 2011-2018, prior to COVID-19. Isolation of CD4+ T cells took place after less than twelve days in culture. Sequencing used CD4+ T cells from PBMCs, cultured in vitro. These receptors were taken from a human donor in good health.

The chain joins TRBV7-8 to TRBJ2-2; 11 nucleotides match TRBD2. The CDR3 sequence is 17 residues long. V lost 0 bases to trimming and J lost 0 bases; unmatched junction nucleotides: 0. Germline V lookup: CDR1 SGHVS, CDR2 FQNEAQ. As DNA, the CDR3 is TGTGCCAGCAGCTTAGCACTAGCGGGGGCGAACACCGGGGAGCTGTTTTTT. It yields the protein CASSLALAGANTGELFF.

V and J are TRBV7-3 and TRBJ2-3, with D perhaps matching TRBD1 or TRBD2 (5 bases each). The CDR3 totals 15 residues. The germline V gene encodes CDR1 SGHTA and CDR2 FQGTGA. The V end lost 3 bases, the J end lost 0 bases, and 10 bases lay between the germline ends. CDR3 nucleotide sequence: TGTGCCAGCAGCTTCCAGGGACGGAGCACAGATACGCAGTATTTT. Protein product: CASSFQGRSTDTQYF.

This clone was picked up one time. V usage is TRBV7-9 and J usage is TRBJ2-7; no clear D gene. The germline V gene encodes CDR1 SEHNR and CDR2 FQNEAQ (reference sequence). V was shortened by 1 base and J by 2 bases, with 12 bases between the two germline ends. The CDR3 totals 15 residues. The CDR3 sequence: CASSLGPQNTYEQYF. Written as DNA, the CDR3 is TGTGCCAGCAGCTTAGGGCCGCAAAACACCTACGAGCAGTACTTC.

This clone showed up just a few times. The CDR3 region has the DNA TGCGCCAGCAGCTTGGCTGGGAGCAGCAATCAGCCCCAGCATTTT. It translates to CASSLAGSSNQPQHF. This chain connects TRBV5-1 to TRBJ1-5, with D unresolved. CDR3 size: 15 residues. Trimming took 0 bases from V and 1 from J, leaving 8 bases between them. CDR1 is SGHRS, CDR2 YFSETQ, per germline.

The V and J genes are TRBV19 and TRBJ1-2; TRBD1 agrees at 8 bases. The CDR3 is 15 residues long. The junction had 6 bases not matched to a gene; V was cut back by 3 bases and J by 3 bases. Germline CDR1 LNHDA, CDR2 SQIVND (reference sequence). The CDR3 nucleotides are TGTGCCAGTAGTATGATCTACAGGGGGGACTATGGCTACACCTTC. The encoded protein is CASSMIYRGDYGYTF.

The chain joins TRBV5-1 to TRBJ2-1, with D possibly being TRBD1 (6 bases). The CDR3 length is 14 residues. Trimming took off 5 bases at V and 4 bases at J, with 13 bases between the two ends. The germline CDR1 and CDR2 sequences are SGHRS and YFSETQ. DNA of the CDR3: TGCGCCAGCAGTTTACGAGGACAGTACAATGAGCAGTTCTTC. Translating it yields CASSLRGQYNEQFF. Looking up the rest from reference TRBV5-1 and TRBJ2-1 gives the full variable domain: KAGVTQTPRYLIKTRGQQVTLSCSPISGHRSVSWYQQTPGQGLQFLFEYFSETQRNKGNFPGRFSGRQFSNSRSEMNVSTLELGDSALYLCASSLRGQYNEQFFGPGTRLTVL.

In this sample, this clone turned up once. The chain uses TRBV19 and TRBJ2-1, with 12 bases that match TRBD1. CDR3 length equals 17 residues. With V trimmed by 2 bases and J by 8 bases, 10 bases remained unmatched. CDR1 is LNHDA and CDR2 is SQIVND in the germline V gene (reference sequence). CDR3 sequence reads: CASSITGTGGVGDEQFF. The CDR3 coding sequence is TGTGCCAGTAGTATAACCGGGACAGGGGGCGTGGGTGATGAGCAGTTCTTC.

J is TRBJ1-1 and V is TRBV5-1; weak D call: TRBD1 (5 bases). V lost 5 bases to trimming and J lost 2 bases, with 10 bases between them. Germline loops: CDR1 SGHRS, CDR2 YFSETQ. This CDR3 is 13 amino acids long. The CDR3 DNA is TGCGCCAGCAGTTCGGGGGTTAACACTGAAGCTTTCTTT. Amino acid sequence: CASSSGVNTEAFF.

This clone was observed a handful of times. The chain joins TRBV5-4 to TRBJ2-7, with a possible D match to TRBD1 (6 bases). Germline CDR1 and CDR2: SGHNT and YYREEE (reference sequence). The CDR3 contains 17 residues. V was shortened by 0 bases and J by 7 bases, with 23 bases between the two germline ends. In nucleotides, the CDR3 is TGTGCCAGCAGCTTGGCCCAAATCGGACAGCTACTTTGGGAGCAGTACTTC. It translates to CASSLAQIGQLLWEQYF.

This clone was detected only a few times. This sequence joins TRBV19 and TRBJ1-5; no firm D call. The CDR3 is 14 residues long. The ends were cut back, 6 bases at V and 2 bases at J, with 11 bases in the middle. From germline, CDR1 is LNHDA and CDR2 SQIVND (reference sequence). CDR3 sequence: CASRERDGNQPQHF. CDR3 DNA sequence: TGTGCCAGTAGGGAAAGGGATGGCAATCAGCCCCAGCATTTT.

CDR3 region: CSASNRVNYEQYF. The CDR3 DNA reads TGCAGTGCTAGTAACAGGGTAAACTACGAGCAGTACTTC. The chain joins TRBV20-1 to TRBJ2-7, with D maybe TRBD1 (6 bases). This CDR3 contains 13 residues. Trimming pared 3 bases from V and 3 bases from J, leaving 12 bases between. Looked up from germline, CDR1 is DFQATT and CDR2 is SNEGSKA (reference sequence).

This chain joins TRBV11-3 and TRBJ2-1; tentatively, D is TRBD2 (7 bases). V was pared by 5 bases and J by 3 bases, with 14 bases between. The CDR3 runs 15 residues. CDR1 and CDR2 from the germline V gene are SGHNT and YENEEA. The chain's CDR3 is CASSVRGAGYNEQFF. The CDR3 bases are TGTGCCAGCAGCGTACGGGGGGCAGGCTACAATGAGCAGTTCTTC. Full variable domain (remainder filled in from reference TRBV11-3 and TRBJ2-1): EAGVVQSPRYKIIEKKQPVAFWCNPISGHNTLYWYLQNLGQGPELLIRYENEEAVDDSQLPKDRFSAERLKGVDSTLKIQPAELGDSAVYLCASSVRGAGYNEQFFGPGTRLTVL.

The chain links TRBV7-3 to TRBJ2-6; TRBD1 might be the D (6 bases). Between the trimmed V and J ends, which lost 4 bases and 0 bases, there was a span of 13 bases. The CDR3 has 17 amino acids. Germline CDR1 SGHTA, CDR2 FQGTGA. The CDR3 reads CASSSGHPNSGANVLTF. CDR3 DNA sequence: TGTGCCAGCAGCTCGGGACACCCCAACTCTGGGGCCAACGTCCTGACTTTC.